This T cell receptor (beta chain) originates from a study of T cells after yellow fever vaccination. As for the study in general: Fractions of limited cellularity were prepared by means of SMART-Seq v4 Ultra Low Input. Points from the study as a whole: It was a weaker secondary response, yet one that peaked faster, at day 5 versus 15.

Generation of TCR cDNA used 5'RACE template switching (which added a universal primer site and UMIs). TCRdb used MiXCR to reprocess the 5' RACE reads, holding one entry per CDR3 protein. Of hundreds of thousands of distinct CDR3 sequences in the sample, under 15% are singletons; the top ten hold roughly 3.1%. For this clonotype: The antigen is unknown.

The CDR3 is 15 residues long. V was trimmed by 0 bases and J by 5 bases, leaving 14 bases between them. The V gene's germline CDR1 is SGDLS and CDR2 YYNGEE. The source material was CD4+ T cells sorted from PBMCs, sampled 15 days after the yellow fever booster vaccination. The source is a man aged 18 to 35 who received the YFV17D yellow fever vaccine. The chain uses TRBV9 and TRBJ2-5; perhaps TRBD2 as D (5 bases). CDR3 loop: CASSVVARGIETQYF. The CDR3, as DNA: TGTGCCAGCAGCGTAGTGGCTAGAGGGATTGAGACCCAGTACTTC.